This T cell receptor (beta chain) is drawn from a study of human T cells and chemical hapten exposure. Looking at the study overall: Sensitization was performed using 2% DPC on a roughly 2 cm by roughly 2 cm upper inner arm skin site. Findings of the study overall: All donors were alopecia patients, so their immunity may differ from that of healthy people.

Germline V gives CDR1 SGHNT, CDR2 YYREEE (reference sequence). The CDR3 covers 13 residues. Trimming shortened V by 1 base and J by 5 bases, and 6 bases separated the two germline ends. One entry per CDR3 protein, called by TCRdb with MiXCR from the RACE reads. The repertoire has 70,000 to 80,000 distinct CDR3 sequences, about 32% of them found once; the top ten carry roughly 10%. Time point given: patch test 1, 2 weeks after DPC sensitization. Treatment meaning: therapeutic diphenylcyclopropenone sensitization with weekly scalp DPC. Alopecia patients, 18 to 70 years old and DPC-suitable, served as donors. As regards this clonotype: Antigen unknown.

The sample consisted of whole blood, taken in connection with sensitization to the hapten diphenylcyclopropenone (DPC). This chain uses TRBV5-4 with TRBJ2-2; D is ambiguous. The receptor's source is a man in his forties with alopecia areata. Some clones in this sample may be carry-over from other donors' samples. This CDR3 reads CASSLYGTGELFF. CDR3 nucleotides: TGTGCCAGCAGCTTGTACGGGACCGGGGAGCTGTTTTTT.